A single sample is the source of the 22 T cell receptor beta chains below, sequenced in a study of cytomegalovirus exposure and HLA in healthy donors. PCR primers comprised 60 Vbeta and 13 Jbeta primers. Generated by immunoSEQ multiplex PCR, the TCRdb table keeps only in-frame clones and is missing some. In the table there are 170,000 or so clones, around 80% of which are singletons. The source material was PBMCs. These receptors were taken from a woman between 50 and 59 years old in good health and CMV-seropositive.

This clone was seen only once. The chain employs TRBV27 and TRBJ2-7, with 8 positions matching TRBD1. Germline loops: CDR1 MNHEY, CDR2 SMNVEV (reference sequence). V shed 0 bases, J shed 4 bases, and the junction held 8 bases outside the gene matches. The CDR3 totals 16 residues. CDR3 DNA: TGTGCCAGCAGTTTATCTGGGACAGGCGCGATTTACGAGCAGTACTTC. Its translation: CASSLSGTGAIYEQYF.

The chain links TRBV9 to TRBJ1-2; 8 bases align to TRBD1. The V and J ends lost 2 bases and 5 bases, in that order; junction bases with no gene match: 5. This CDR3 region has 14 residues. Germline V lookup: CDR1 SGDLS, CDR2 YYNGEE. The CDR3 loop is CASSVGTGPYGYTF. CDR3 nucleotide sequence: TGTGCCAGCAGCGTTGGGACAGGCCCTTATGGCTACACCTTC.

The rearrangement uses TRBV6-6 and TRBJ2-3, with 13 bases fitting TRBD2. The CDR3 runs 16 residues. CDR1 and CDR2 (germline): MNHNY, SVGAGI (reference sequence). The trim removed 0 bases at V and 3 bases at J, leaving 0 bases unmatched. CDR3: CASSYSLAGGTDTQYF. CDR3 nucleotides: TGTGCCAGCAGTTACTCACTAGCGGGGGGGACAGATACGCAGTATTTT.

CDR3 sequence reads: CASGLAGPSGANVLTF. The CDR3 nucleotides are TGTGCCAGCGGACTAGCGGGGCCCTCTGGGGCCAACGTCCTGACTTTC. The chain recombines TRBV6-6 with TRBJ2-6, with 12 bases matching TRBD2. CDR3 length: 16 residues. Germline V gene data show CDR1 as MNHNY and CDR2 as SVGAGI (reference sequence). V was pared by 8 bases and J by 0 bases, with 2 bases of the junction left unmatched.

Here the CDR3 DNA reads TGTGCCAGCATGACCCGGGGTGACTCCTACGAGCAGTACTTC. It translates to CASMTRGDSYEQYF. The chain carries TRBV2 and TRBJ2-7, with a weak D call TRBD2 (5 bases). Trimming pared 7 bases from V and 0 bases from J, leaving 13 bases between. CDR1 is SNHLY and CDR2 is FYNNEI in the germline V gene. CDR3 length: 14 amino acids.

The chain couples TRBV27 to TRBJ2-5; TRBD1 matches 8 bases. The end of the DNA fits TRBJ2-7 better, so the J call may be wrong. The CDR3 has 14 amino acids. Germline V gives CDR1 MNHEY, CDR2 SMNVEV (reference sequence). CDR3 sequence: CASSSGTGYNEQYF. The DNA for the CDR3 is TGTGCCAGCAGTTCCGGGACAGGCTACAACGAGCAGTACTTC.

The V and J genes are TRBV7-2 and TRBJ1-2; D unclear. V lost 5 bases, J lost 8 bases, and 12 bases lay in between. Germline values: CDR1 SGHTA, CDR2 FQGNSA. This CDR3 region has 12 residues. The CDR3 DNA is TGTGCCAGCAGCCTACCCTCCGAGGGCTACACCTTC. Translation: CASSLPSEGYTF.

The CDR3 nucleotides are TGTGCCAGCAGCCGGGGACAGACGAACACCGGGGAGCTGTTTTTT. This codes for CASSRGQTNTGELFF. The chain uses TRBV14 and TRBJ2-2; 7 bases match TRBD1. Unmatched junction bases numbered 2, after V lost 4 bases and J lost 0 bases. The CDR3 spans 15 residues. Germline CDR1 is SGHDN and CDR2 is FVKESK.

This rearrangement joins TRBV28 to TRBJ1-4; no clear D gene. V shed 1 base and J shed 6 bases, with 3 bases lying between them. This CDR3 comprises 12 residues. Germline V lookup: CDR1 MDHEN, CDR2 SYDVKM. CDR3 DNA: TGTGCCAGCAGTTTATACTATGAAAAACTGTTTTTT. It yields the protein CASSLYYEKLFF.

V and J are TRBV30 and TRBJ2-1; 7 nucleotides match TRBD1. The J segment lost 6 bases and the V segment lost 2 bases, leaving 4 bases of the junction unmatched. The CDR3 has 13 amino acids. CDR1 and CDR2 from the germline V gene are GTSNPN and SVGIG (reference sequence). CDR3 DNA: TGTGCCTGGAGTTGGACAGGAGTCAATGAGCAGTTCTTC. It yields the protein CAWSWTGVNEQFF.

V and J are TRBV28 and TRBJ1-1; 7 positions match TRBD1. Germline CDR1 MDHEN, CDR2 SYDVKM. The trim removed 7 bases at V and 5 bases at J, leaving 13 bases unmatched. The CDR3 has 15 amino acids. The CDR3 DNA follows: TGTGCCAGCATATTCCGCGGGCAGGGGGTAACTGAAGCTTTCTTT. It specifies CASIFRGQGVTEAFF.

The gene calls are TRBV28 and TRBJ1-5; the D gene is possibly TRBD1 (6 bases). Per germline, CDR1 MDHEN and CDR2 SYDVKM. Deletions cut 3 bases from V and 1 base from J, with 13 bases between. The CDR3 is made up of 16 amino acids. The CDR3 DNA reads TGTGCCAGCAGTTTCCCCGGGGGGCGGAGCAATCAGCCCCAGCATTTT. Translated, it gives CASSFPGGRSNQPQHF.

This clone was seen a single time. V is TRBV7-2 and J is TRBJ2-5; D unclear. The CDR3 spans 14 residues. The V end lost 5 bases, the J end lost 0 bases, and 10 bases lay between the germline ends. The germline V gene encodes CDR1 SGHTA and CDR2 FQGNSA. This CDR3 reads CASSPRFDQETQYF. Written as DNA, the CDR3 is TGTGCCAGCAGCCCCCGTTTCGACCAAGAGACCCAGTACTTC.

This chain links TRBV5-1 with TRBJ2-4; possible D gene TRBD2, 6 bases. The CDR3 sequence is 15 residues long. The V gene's germline CDR1 is SGHRS and CDR2 YFSETQ. V lost 4 bases and J lost 7, with 18 bases in between. This CDR3 reads CASSPTSPAGNIQYF. The CDR3 DNA sequence: TGCGCCAGCAGCCCCACAAGTCCCGCGGGGAACATTCAGTACTTC.

The V gene is TRBV25-1, the J gene TRBJ2-1, with D possibly being TRBD1 (6 bases). Trimming left V 1 base short and J 5 bases short, with 9 bases between. Germline V gene sequence: CDR1 MGHDK, CDR2 SYGVNS. The CDR3 totals 14 residues. The chain's CDR3 is CASSEFNRDNEQFF. Here the CDR3 DNA reads TGTGCCAGCAGTGAATTTAACAGGGACAATGAGCAGTTCTTC.

V usage is TRBV9 and J usage is TRBJ2-7; maybe TRBD2 (6 bases). The CDR3 sequence is 15 residues long. The V and J ends lost 2 bases and 0 bases respectively, with 12 bases between them. Germline assignment: CDR1 SGDLS and CDR2 YYNGEE. CDR3 region: CASSVSAGGSYEQYF. The DNA for the CDR3 is TGTGCCAGCAGCGTGTCAGCCGGGGGCTCCTACGAGCAGTACTTC.

This sequence joins TRBV19 and TRBJ2-7; 13 positions match TRBD2. Trimming cost V 4 bases and J 3 bases; bases outside gene matches: 9. This CDR3 has 17 residues. Germline V CDR1 and CDR2: LNHDA, SQIVND (reference sequence). CDR3 region: CASSTDRGLAGNYEQYF. The CDR3 DNA reads as TGTGCCAGTAGTACCGACAGGGGACTAGCGGGAAACTACGAGCAGTACTTC.

This clone showed up just once. V gene TRBV6-5 combines with J gene TRBJ1-1, with TRBD1 matching 7 bases. Per the germline V gene, CDR1 is MNHEY and CDR2 is SVGAGI. The CDR3 sequence is 15 residues long. The J segment lost 3 bases and the V segment lost 4 bases, leaving 8 bases of the junction unmatched. The CDR3 region has the DNA TGTGCCAGCAGTTCATCAGGGGGATGGGACACTGAAGCTTTCTTT. This sequence encodes CASSSSGGWDTEAFF.

The gene calls are TRBV5-4 and TRBJ2-1; the match to TRBD1 covers 8 bases. CDR1 is SGHNT, CDR2 YYREEE, per germline (reference sequence). The CDR3 consists of 15 residues. V gave up 7 bases and J gave up 3 bases; unmatched junction bases: 9. The CDR3 sequence: CASATRQGYYNEQFF. In DNA form, the CDR3 reads TGTGCCAGCGCCACAAGACAGGGGTACTACAATGAGCAGTTCTTC.

V is TRBV5-4 and J is TRBJ1-1, with 11 bases identical to TRBD1. Trimming took 3 bases from V and 1 from J; bases not matched to a gene: 5. Per the germline V gene, CDR1 is SGHNT and CDR2 is YYREEE (reference sequence). The CDR3 is 16 residues long. The CDR3 loop reads CASSSGQGAANTEAFF. Written as DNA, the CDR3 is TGTGCCAGCAGCTCCGGACAGGGGGCGGCGAACACTGAAGCTTTCTTT.

The chain joins TRBV5-1 to TRBJ2-3; maybe TRBD2 (6 bases). Trimming shortened V by 5 bases and J by 0 bases, and 13 bases separated the two germline ends. The germline V gene encodes CDR1 SGHRS and CDR2 YFSETQ. This CDR3 spans 15 amino acids. The CDR3 loop reads CASRSGGASTDTQYF. DNA of the CDR3: TGCGCCAGCAGGAGTGGCGGGGCTAGCACAGATACGCAGTATTTT.

The CDR3 loop is CASSPYGAGGYNEQFF. The CDR3 bases are TGTGCCAGCAGCCCCTATGGAGCGGGGGGGTACAATGAGCAGTTCTTC. The chain has TRBV7-3 and TRBJ2-1, with 10 bases that match TRBD2. The CDR3 contains 16 residues. The germline V gene encodes CDR1 SGHTA and CDR2 FQGTGA. V lost 5 bases, J lost 4 bases, and 8 bases stayed unmatched.